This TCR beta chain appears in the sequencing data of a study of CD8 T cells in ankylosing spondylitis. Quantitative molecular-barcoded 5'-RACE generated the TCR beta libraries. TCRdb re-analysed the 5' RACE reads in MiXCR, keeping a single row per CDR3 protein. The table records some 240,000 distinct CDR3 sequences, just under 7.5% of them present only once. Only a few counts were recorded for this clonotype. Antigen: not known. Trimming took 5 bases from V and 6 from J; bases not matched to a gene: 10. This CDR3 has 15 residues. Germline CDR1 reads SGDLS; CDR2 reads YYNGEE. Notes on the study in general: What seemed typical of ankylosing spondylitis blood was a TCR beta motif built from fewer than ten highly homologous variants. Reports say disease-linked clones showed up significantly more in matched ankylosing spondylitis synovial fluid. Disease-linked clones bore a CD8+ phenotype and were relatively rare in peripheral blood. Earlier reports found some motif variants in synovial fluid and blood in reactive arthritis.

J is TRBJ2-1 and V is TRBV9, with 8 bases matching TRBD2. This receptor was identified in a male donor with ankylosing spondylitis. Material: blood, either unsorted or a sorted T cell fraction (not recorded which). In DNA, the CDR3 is TGTGCCAGCAGGGGTAACGGGAGGGCCCCCAATGAGCAGTTCTTC. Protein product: CASRGNGRAPNEQFF.